This entry lists 22 T cell receptor beta chains sequenced from one sample in a study of blood T cells in healthy people across ages. Primed by a sample-barcoded 5' primer and a J-beta primer mix, a second PCR proceeded for 7 to 11 cycles. TCRdb independently ran MiXCR on the 5' RACE reads; one entry per CDR3 protein. The sample holds around 1.5 million distinct CDR3 sequences, around 36% seen once. The sequenced sample consisted of blood. These receptors came from a woman in her thirties in good health.

There are a few counts of this clonotype. V is TRBV28 and J is TRBJ1-2; D is possibly TRBD1 (5 bases). Trimming cost V 8 bases and J 4 bases, with 8 bases left between them. The CDR3 runs 11 residues. Looked up from germline, CDR1 is MDHEN and CDR2 is SYDVKM. The CDR3, as DNA: TGTGCCAGCGGGACTAGCTATGGCTACACCTTC. It yields the protein CASGTSYGYTF.

The V call is TRBV5-4, the J call TRBJ1-2; a possible D gene is TRBD1 (5 bases). CDR3 size: 14 residues. Germline V lookup: CDR1 SGHNT, CDR2 YYREEE (reference sequence). V lost 2 bases to trimming and J lost 7 bases, with 15 bases between them. The CDR3 loop reads CASSFPQGVGGYTF. The CDR3 coding sequence is TGTGCCAGCAGCTTCCCTCAAGGGGTCGGTGGCTACACCTTC.

V is TRBV20-1 and J is TRBJ2-1; the D gene is possibly TRBD2 (6 bases). Germline V gene data show CDR1 as DFQATT and CDR2 as SNEGSKA (reference sequence). There are 13 residues in the CDR3. Trimming removed 4 bases at V and 4 bases at J, with 11 bases between. The CDR3 region is CSATAGSYNEQFF. The CDR3 region has the DNA TGCAGTGCTACCGCGGGGAGTTACAATGAGCAGTTCTTC.

This chain uses TRBV12-3 or TRBV12-4 with TRBJ2-7; no clear D gene. Matching the DNA end better, TRBJ2-5 makes the J call doubtful. The CDR3 runs 14 residues. CDR3 region: CASSPGLLRRTQYF. CDR3 DNA: TGTGCCAGCAGCCCGGGTCTCCTTAGAAGGACCCAGTACTTC.

V and J are TRBV4-1 and TRBJ2-7; D tentatively fits TRBD1 or TRBD2 (5 bases each). Germline lookup yields CDR1 MGHRA and CDR2 YSYEKL. This CDR3 is 17 amino acids long. V was trimmed by 0 bases and J by 8 bases, leaving 23 bases between them. The CDR3 bases are TGCGCCAGCAGCCAAGATTCGACGGGACCTCTAAGGGGCAAGCAGTACTTC. Translation gives CASSQDSTGPLRGKQYF.

This clonotype has a handful of counts. The chain has TRBV5-1 and TRBJ2-6; 7 nucleotides align to TRBD1. V trimming: 4 bases; J trimming: 0 bases; junction bases outside the gene matches: 7. The CDR3 loop spans 17 amino acids. Germline values: CDR1 SGHRS, CDR2 YFSETQ. CDR3 residues: CASSQLGQPSGANVLTF. The CDR3 DNA reads TGCGCCAGCAGCCAATTGGGACAGCCCTCTGGGGCCAACGTCCTGACTTTC.

This clonotype was recorded a few times. The chain employs TRBV7-9 and TRBJ2-6; D possibly corresponds to TRBD1 (5 bases). Between the trimmed V and J ends, which lost 4 bases and 1 base, there was a span of 23 bases. CDR3 length equals 20 residues. Germline CDR1 is SEHNR and CDR2 is FQNEAQ (reference sequence). Here the CDR3 reads CASSSPPGRALFSGANVLTF. Written as DNA, the CDR3 is TGTGCCAGCAGCTCACCGCCGGGCAGGGCCCTTTTTTCTGGGGCCAACGTCCTGACTTTC.

This clonotype was recorded a few times. This chain links TRBV3-1 with TRBJ2-5, with 7 bases aligning to TRBD2. The last part of the DNA fits TRBJ2-7 better; the J call may be wrong. The CDR3 has 18 residues. Germline V gives CDR1 LGHDT, CDR2 YNNKEL (reference sequence). Written as DNA, the CDR3 is TGTGCCAGCAGCCAAGAAGTTCCCCTGGCGGGAGCACAAAACGAGCAGTACTTC. Residues: CASSQEVPLAGAQNEQYF.

As to this clonotype: A much bigger clone sits one base away, suggesting this may be a read error. J is TRBJ2-1 and V is TRBV12-3 or TRBV12-4; maybe TRBD2 (6 bases). The CDR3 loop spans 15 amino acids. Deletions cut 6 bases from V and 0 bases from J, with 12 bases between. CDR3 sequence: CASSTGLLSYNEQFF. The CDR3 DNA follows: TGTGCCAGCAGCACGGGACTCCTCTCCTACAATGAGCAGTTCTTC.

The J gene is TRBJ1-2, the V gene TRBV5-1, with TRBD1 as a possible D gene (6 bases). Germline CDR1 SGHRS, CDR2 YFSETQ. The CDR3 covers 13 residues. V was pared by 2 bases and J by 7 bases, with 12 bases between. The CDR3 sequence: CASSFAPQGGYTF. The CDR3 nucleotides are TGCGCCAGCAGCTTCGCCCCACAGGGTGGCTACACCTTC.

The chain combines TRBV15 with TRBJ1-2; the D is unclear. Between the trimmed V and J ends, which lost 8 bases and 8 bases, there was a span of 21 bases. Germline assignment: CDR1 LNHNV and CDR2 YYDKDF (reference sequence). This CDR3 comprises 14 residues. This chain's CDR3 is CATGLGRAGEGYTF. In DNA form, the CDR3 reads TGTGCCACCGGTTTGGGAAGGGCGGGAGAGGGCTACACCTTC.

This clonotype was recorded a few times. The chain links TRBV5-1 to TRBJ2-7, with 9 nucleotides matching TRBD1. Trimming took 0 bases from V and 6 from J; bases not matched to a gene: 7. The germline gives CDR1 SGHRS, CDR2 YFSETQ. The CDR3 covers 15 residues. This CDR3 reads CASSLAGQGSVEQYF. As DNA, the CDR3 is TGCGCCAGCAGCTTGGCCGGACAGGGGTCCGTCGAGCAGTACTTC. Full variable domain (outside the CDR3, taken from reference TRBV5-1 and TRBJ2-7): KAGVTQTPRYLIKTRGQQVTLSCSPISGHRSVSWYQQTPGQGLQFLFEYFSETQRNKGNFPGRFSGRQFSNSRSEMNVSTLELGDSALYLCASSLAGQGSVEQYFGPGTRLTVT.

This chain joins TRBV6-1 and TRBJ1-1; D is unclear. Trimming took 4 bases from V and 0 from J, leaving 15 bases between them. Germline V gene lookup returns CDR1 MNHNS and CDR2 SASEGT. The CDR3 is 16 amino acids. CDR3 amino acids: CASSVERRELNTEAFF. CDR3 nucleotide sequence: TGTGCCAGCAGTGTGGAGAGGAGGGAATTGAACACTGAAGCTTTCTTT.

This clonotype was picked up many times. This chain joins TRBV10-3 and TRBJ2-7; 9 nucleotides match TRBD2. Germline CDR1 and CDR2: ENHRY and SYGVKD. With 0 bases clipped from V and 4 bases from J, the junction kept 1 base outside the gene matches. The CDR3 is 14 residues long. CDR3 DNA sequence: TGTGCCATCAGTGAGTCTAGCGGGAGATACGAGCAGTACTTC. It encodes CAISESSGRYEQYF.

This chain uses TRBV6-2 or TRBV6-3 with TRBJ2-7, with 7 positions matching TRBD1. The V gene end was trimmed by 2 bases and the J gene end by 0 bases; junction bases not matched to a gene: 7. CDR1 is MNHEY and CDR2 is SVGEGT in the germline V gene. This CDR3 comprises 16 residues. As DNA, the CDR3 is TGTGCCAGCAGTTACCCGACAGGGACCATCTCCTACGAGCAGTACTTC. The encoded protein is CASSYPTGTISYEQYF.

This clonotype was recorded many times. A junction boundary mismatches the germline segment, possibly from a read error. V gene TRBV5-1 combines with J gene TRBJ2-5, with 8 bases fitting TRBD2. Germline V gene lookup returns CDR1 SGHRS and CDR2 YFSETQ. This CDR3 is built from 15 residues. CDR3 DNA sequence: TGTGCCAGCAGTTTAACGTCGGGGGGGCCGGAGACCCAGTACTTC. Its translation is CASSLTSGGPETQYF.

CDR3 in amino acids: CASRRLADRTDTQYF. The CDR3 DNA sequence: TGCGCCAGCAGGAGGCTAGCTGACCGCACAGATACGCAGTATTTT. This chain links TRBV5-1 with TRBJ2-3, with D perhaps TRBD2 (5 bases). This CDR3 spans 15 amino acids. Germline V gene sequence: CDR1 SGHRS, CDR2 YFSETQ. With 5 bases removed from V and 1 base from J, the gap between germline ends came to 14 bases.

V and J are TRBV18 and TRBJ2-1, with TRBD2 as a possible D gene (5 bases). CDR3 length: 16 amino acids. CDR1 and CDR2 from the germline V gene are KGHSH and LQKENI. Deletions cut 0 bases from V and 6 bases from J, with 15 bases between. The CDR3 sequence: CASSPPGRGLCNEQFF. As DNA, the CDR3 is TGTGCCAGCTCACCACCGGGTCGGGGTCTCTGCAATGAGCAGTTCTTC.

This clonotype turned up a few times. This rearrangement joins TRBV4-1 to TRBJ1-2; D gene unclear. V dropped 1 base and J dropped 8 bases, with 11 bases sitting between them. CDR3 length equals 13 residues. Germline CDR1 and CDR2: MGHRA and YSYEKL. CDR3: CASSQVVSFGYTF. The CDR3, as DNA: TGCGCCAGCAGCCAAGTTGTCAGCTTCGGCTACACCTTC.

This clonotype has just a few counts. CDR3 protein: CASSELARRDEQFF. The CDR3 DNA reads as TGTGCCAGCAGTGAACTGGCTAGGCGGGATGAGCAGTTCTTC. J is TRBJ2-1 and V is TRBV6-1, with a possible D match to TRBD2 (5 bases). There are 14 residues in the CDR3. Germline CDR1 reads MNHNS; CDR2 reads SASEGT. V was trimmed by 2 bases and J by 8 bases, leaving 13 bases between them.

This clonotype has more than one count but fewer than ten. The CDR3 loop is CASSLGLGKAVSDTQYF. CDR3 sequence (DNA): TGCGCCAGCAGCTTGGGGTTGGGCAAGGCGGTCTCAGATACGCAGTATTTT. The chain recombines TRBV5-1 with TRBJ2-3; D not resolved. V was cut by 0 bases and J by 4 bases, with 18 bases left in between. CDR3 length: 17 amino acids. The V gene's germline CDR1 is SGHRS and CDR2 YFSETQ.

Notes on this clonotype: Germline is not matched at one junction end, which may reflect a read error. The chain uses TRBV7-8 and TRBJ2-7, with TRBD2 matching over 10 bases. The CDR3 contains 16 residues. Germline V lookup: CDR1 SGHVS, CDR2 FQNEAQ. In nucleotides, the CDR3 is TGCGCCAGCAGCTGGGGAGGACTAGCGGCTACCTACGAGCAGTACTTC. Protein: CASSWGGLAATYEQYF.